This TCR beta chain was found in a study of T cell repertoires in cytomegalovirus infection. Looked up from germline, CDR1 is MNHNY and CDR2 is SVGAGI (reference sequence). The CDR3 sequence is 13 residues long. Between the trimmed V and J ends, which lost 4 bases and 8 bases, there was a span of 14 bases. As for this clonotype: Its antigen remains unidentified.

TCRdb reprocessed the reads with MiXCR, giving one entry per CDR3 protein. The sample yields approximately 590,000 distinct CDR3 sequences, almost 40% seen once. This TCR came from a human donor in good health (CMV status not recorded). Some clones in this sample may be carry-over from other donors' samples. Sequencing used cultured PBMCs, obtained from culture after CMV antigen stimulation. The J gene is TRBJ1-2, the V gene TRBV6-6; D is ambiguous. CDR3 nucleotides: TGTGCCAGCAGTTTCTCCGGGGTGGAAGGCTACACCTTC. As protein: CASSFSGVEGYTF.